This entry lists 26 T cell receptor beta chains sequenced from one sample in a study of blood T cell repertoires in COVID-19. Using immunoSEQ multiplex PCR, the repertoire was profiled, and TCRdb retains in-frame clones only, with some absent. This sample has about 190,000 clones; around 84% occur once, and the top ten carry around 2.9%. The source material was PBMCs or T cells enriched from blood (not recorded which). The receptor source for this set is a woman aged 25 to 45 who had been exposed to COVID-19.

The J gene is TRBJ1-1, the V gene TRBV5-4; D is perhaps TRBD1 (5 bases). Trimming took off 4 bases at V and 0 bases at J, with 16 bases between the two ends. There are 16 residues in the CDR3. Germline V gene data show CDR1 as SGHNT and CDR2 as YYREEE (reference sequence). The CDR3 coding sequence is TGTGCCAGCAGCCCGGCGGGGCGGGGGATGAACACTGAAGCTTTCTTT. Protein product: CASSPAGRGMNTEAFF.

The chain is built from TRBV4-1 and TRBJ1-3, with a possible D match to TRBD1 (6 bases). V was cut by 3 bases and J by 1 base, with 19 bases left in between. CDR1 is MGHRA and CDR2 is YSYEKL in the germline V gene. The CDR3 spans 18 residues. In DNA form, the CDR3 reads TGCGCCAGCAGCCAGTCCGAACACAGGGATTCATCTGGAAACACCATATATTTT. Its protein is CASSQSEHRDSSGNTIYF.

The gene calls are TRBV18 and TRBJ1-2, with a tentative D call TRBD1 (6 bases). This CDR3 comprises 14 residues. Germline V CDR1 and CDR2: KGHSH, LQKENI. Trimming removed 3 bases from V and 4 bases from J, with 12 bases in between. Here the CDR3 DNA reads TGTGCCAGCTCACCGCCAGGGGTTGTCTATGGCTACACCTTC. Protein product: CASSPPGVVYGYTF.

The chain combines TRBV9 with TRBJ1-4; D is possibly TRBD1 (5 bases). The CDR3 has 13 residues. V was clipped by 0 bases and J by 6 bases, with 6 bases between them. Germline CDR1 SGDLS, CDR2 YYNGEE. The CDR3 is CASSVAGDEKLFF. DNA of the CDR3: TGTGCCAGCAGCGTAGCGGGGGATGAAAAACTGTTTTTT. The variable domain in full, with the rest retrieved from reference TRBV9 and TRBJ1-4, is DSGVTQTPKHLITATGQRVTLRCSPRSGDLSVYWYQQSLDQGLQFLIQYYNGEERAKGNILERFSAQQFPDLHSELNLSSLELGDSALYFCASSVAGDEKLFFGSGTQLSVL.

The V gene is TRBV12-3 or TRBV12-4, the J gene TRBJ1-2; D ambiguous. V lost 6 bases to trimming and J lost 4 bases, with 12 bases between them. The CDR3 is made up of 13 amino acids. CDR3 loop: CASSPLLGYGYTF. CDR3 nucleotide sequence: TGTGCCAGCAGCCCTCTCCTCGGCTATGGCTACACCTTC.

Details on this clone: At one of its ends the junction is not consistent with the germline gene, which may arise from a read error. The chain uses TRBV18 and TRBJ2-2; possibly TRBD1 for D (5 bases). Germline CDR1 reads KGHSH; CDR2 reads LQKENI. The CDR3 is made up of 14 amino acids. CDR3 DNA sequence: TGTGCCAGCTCACCACAGGGGAACGCCGGGGAGCTGTTTTTT. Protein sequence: CASSPQGNAGELFF.

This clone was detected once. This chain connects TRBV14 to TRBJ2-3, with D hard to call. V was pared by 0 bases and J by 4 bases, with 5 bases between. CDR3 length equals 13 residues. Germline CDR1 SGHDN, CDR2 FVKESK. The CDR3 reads CASSQDLADTQYF. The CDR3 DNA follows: TGTGCCAGCAGCCAAGATCTCGCAGATACGCAGTATTTT.

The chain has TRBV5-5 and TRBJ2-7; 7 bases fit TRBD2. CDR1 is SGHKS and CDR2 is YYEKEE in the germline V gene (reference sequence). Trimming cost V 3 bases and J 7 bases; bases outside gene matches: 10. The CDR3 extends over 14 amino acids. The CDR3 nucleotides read TGTGCCAGCAGCTCGGGGGGACTACCGGGTGAGCAGTACTTC. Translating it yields CASSSGGLPGEQYF.

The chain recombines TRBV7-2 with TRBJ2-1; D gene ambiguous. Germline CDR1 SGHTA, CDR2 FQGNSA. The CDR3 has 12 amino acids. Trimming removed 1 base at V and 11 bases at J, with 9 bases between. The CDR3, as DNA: TGTGCCAGCAGCTTAGATGGTCCTAAGCAGTTCTTC. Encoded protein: CASSLDGPKQFF.

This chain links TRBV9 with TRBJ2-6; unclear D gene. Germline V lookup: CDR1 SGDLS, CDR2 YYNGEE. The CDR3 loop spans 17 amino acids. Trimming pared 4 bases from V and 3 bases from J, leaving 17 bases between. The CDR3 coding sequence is TGTGCCAGCAGCCCTGGGCCTTACCCCAGTGGGGCCAACGTCCTGACTTTC. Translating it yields CASSPGPYPSGANVLTF.

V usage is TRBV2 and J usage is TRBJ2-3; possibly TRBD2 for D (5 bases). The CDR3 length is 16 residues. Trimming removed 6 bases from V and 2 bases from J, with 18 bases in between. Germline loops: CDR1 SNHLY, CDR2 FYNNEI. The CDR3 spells CASSLNLALATDTQYF. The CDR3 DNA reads TGTGCCAGCAGCTTAAACCTAGCCCTAGCCACAGATACGCAGTATTTT.

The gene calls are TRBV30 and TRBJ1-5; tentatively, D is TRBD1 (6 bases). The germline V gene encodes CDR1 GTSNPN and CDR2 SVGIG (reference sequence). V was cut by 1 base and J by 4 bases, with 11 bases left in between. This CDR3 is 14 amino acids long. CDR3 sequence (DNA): TGTGCCTGGAGTGAGGGGGTCGGGAATCAGCCCCAGCATTTT. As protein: CAWSEGVGNQPQHF.

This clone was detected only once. This CDR3 is CASSAGGQGLGGANVLTF. CDR3 bases: TGCGCCAGCAGCGCCGGGGGACAGGGGCTGGGAGGGGCCAACGTCCTGACTTTC. V is TRBV5-1 and J is TRBJ2-6, with 10 nucleotides matching TRBD1. The CDR3 has 18 residues. CDR1 is SGHRS, CDR2 YFSETQ, per germline. Germline trimming cut 4 bases from V and 4 bases from J; bases unmatched to any gene: 11.

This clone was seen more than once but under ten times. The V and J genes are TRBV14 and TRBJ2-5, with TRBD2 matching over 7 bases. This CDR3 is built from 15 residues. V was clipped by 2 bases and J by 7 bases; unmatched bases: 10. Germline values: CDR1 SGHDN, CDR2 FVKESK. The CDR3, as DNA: TGTGCCAGCAGCCAAACCTCGGGGGGTACCGGGACCCAGTACTTC. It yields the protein CASSQTSGGTGTQYF.

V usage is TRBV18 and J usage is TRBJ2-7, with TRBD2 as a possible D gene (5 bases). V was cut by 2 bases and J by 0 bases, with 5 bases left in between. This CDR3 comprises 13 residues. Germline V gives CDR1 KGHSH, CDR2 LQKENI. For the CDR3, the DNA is TGTGCCAGCTCACCAGGGAGCTCCTACGAGCAGTACTTC. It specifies CASSPGSSYEQYF.

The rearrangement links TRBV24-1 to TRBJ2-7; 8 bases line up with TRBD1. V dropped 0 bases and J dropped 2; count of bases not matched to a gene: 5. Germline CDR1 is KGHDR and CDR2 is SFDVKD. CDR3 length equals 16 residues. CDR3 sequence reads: CATSDLRGTGTYEQYF. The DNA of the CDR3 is TGTGCCACCAGTGATTTGCGAGGGACAGGAACCTACGAGCAGTACTTC.

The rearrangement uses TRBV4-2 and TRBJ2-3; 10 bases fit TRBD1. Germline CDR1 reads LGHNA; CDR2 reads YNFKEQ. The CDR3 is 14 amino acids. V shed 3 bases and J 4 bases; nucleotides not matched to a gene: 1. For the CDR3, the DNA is TGTGCCAGCAGCCAGGGGACAGGGGCAGATACGCAGTATTTT. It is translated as CASSQGTGADTQYF.

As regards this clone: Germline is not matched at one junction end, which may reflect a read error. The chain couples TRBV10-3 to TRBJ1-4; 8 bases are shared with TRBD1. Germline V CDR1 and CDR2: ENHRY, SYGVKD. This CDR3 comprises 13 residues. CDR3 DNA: TGTGCCGTCAGGGACAGGACGGATGAAAAACTGTTTTTT. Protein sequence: CAVRDRTDEKLFF.

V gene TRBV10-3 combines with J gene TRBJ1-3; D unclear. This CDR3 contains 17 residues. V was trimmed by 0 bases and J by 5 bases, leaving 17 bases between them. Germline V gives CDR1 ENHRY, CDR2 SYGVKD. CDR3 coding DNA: TGTGCCATCAGTGAGTCCGCCTCGGGAGGCGGAAGAAACACCATATATTTT. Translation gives CAISESASGGGRNTIYF.

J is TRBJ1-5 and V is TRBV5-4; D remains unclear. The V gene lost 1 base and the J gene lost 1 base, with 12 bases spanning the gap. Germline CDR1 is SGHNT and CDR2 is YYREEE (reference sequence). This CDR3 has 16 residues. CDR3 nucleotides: TGTGCCAGCAGCTTGTTCCCGGGAGAAAGCAATCAGCCCCAGCATTTT. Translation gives CASSLFPGESNQPQHF.

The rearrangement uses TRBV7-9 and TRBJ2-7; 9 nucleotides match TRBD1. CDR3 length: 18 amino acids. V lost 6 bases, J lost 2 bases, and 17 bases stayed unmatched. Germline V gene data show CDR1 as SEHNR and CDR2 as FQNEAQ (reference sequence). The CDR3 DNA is TGTGCCAGCAGACCATTAGCCCTTTCGACAGGGGGGACCTACGAGCAGTACTTC. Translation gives CASRPLALSTGGTYEQYF. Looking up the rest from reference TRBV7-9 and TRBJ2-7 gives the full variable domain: DTGVSQNPRHKITKRGQNVTFRCDPISEHNRLYWYRQTLGQGPEFLTYFQNEAQLEKSRLLSDRFSAERPKGSFSTLEIQRTEQGDSAMYLCASRPLALSTGGTYEQYFGPGTRLTVT.

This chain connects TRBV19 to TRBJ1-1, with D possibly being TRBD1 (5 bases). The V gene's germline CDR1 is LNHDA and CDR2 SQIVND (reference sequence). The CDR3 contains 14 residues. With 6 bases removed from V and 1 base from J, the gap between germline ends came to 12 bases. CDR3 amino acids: CASRGEGWNTEAFF. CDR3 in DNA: TGTGCCAGTAGAGGGGAAGGGTGGAACACTGAAGCTTTCTTT.

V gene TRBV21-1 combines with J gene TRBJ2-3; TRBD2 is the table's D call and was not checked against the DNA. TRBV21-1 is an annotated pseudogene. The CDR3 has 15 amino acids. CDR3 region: CASSKKAGRTDTQYF. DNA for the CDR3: TGTGCCAGCAGCAAAAAGGCGGGGCGCACAGATACGCAGTATTTT.

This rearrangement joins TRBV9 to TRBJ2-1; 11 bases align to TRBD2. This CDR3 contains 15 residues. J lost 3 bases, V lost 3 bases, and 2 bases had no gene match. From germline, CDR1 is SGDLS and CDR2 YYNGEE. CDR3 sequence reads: CASSAGLAGYNEQFF. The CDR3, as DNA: TGTGCCAGCAGCGCCGGACTAGCGGGCTACAATGAGCAGTTCTTC. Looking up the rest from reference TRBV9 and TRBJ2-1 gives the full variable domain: DSGVTQTPKHLITATGQRVTLRCSPRSGDLSVYWYQQSLDQGLQFLIQYYNGEERAKGNILERFSAQQFPDLHSELNLSSLELGDSALYFCASSAGLAGYNEQFFGPGTRLTVL.

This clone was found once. For the CDR3, the DNA is TGTGCCAGTAGTACGGTTGTTGTGGGGGCCTCAACCTACGAGCAGTACTTC. Translating it yields CASSTVVVGASTYEQYF. The V call is TRBV19, the J call TRBJ2-7; D might be TRBD1 (6 bases). The CDR3 extends over 17 amino acids. Trimming left V 4 bases short and J 2 bases short, with 21 bases between. Germline V CDR1 and CDR2: LNHDA, SQIVND (reference sequence). Filled out from reference TRBV19 and TRBJ2-7, the complete variable domain reads DGGITQSPKYLFRKEGQNVTLSCEQNLNHDAMYWYRQDPGQGLRLIYYSQIVNDFQKGDIAEGYSVSREKKESFPLTVTSAQKNPTAFYLCASSTVVVGASTYEQYFGPGTRLTVT.

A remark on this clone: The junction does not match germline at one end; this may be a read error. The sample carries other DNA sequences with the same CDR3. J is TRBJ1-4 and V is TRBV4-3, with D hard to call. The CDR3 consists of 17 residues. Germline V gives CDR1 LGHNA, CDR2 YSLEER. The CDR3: CASSQEGLHRANEKLFF. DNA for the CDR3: TGCGCCAGTAGCCAAGAGGGCCTACATAGAGCTAATGAAAAACTGTTTTTT.